This T cell receptor beta chain was recorded in a study of blood T cell repertoires in COVID-19. Study background: Material from acute and convalescent COVID-19 was sourced from the United States, Italy and Spain. PBMCs, B-cell-depleted T cells, or T cells provided the cDNA or gDNA that made up the material.

Study processing details: Reference gene primer amplification yielded estimated nucleated cell counts. The data were produced by immunoSEQ multiplex PCR, yet TCRdb's version contains in-frame clones alone and is incomplete. The V and J calls and clone size come from that table; D and trimming were worked out from the DNA. Among approximately 200,000 clones listed, about nine tenths were seen once. This CDR3 contains 18 residues. Germline lookup yields CDR1 SGHDT and CDR2 YYEEEE. J gave up 7 bases and V 1 base, and 18 bases lay outside the gene matches. The rearrangement uses TRBV5-6 and TRBJ2-7; 9 nucleotides match TRBD1. The sequence came from a man in his 70s with acute or convalescent COVID-19. The sample taken for sequencing was peripheral blood. The CDR3, as DNA: TGTGCCAGCAGCTTGTTGGGGATGTACCGGGACAGGGAATATGAGCAGTACTTC. This sequence encodes CASSLLGMYRDREYEQYF.